The following is a T cell receptor (beta chain) sequence with its context. The antigen it binds to is not known. No much larger clone is present one base from it, and per-base qualities are unavailable. Participants in the prospective study were aged roughly 18 to 95 years, lived in under 30 United States geographic areas, and enrolled through a virtual design. In the prospective study, participants were assigned to cohorts based on the clinical history participants reported in a screening survey and a study questionnaire. Recovered participants in ImmuneRACE Cohort 3 were defined by two consecutive negative NP/OP PCR tests, clearance by a healthcare professional, or resolution of symptoms. In the prospective study, mobile phlebotomists collected whole blood, serum and a nasopharyngeal or oropharyngeal swab from each participant. Over an approximately 2-month period, participants in the prospective study had the option of providing additional blood draws and questionnaires. Blood samples from the prospective study were shipped frozen or at room temperature prior to DNA extraction.

TCRbeta CDR3 regions were amplified from genomic DNA using the immunoSEQ Assay, a bias-controlled multiplex PCR. Concerning the study's data processing: Within the assay, amplification of reference gene primers was used to estimate how many nucleated cells each sample contained. To quantify the absolute abundance of each unique TCRbeta CDR3 rearrangement, sequence reads were collapsed and filtered. For each sample, productive Simpson clonality was calculated as the square root of Simpson's diversity index across productive rearrangements. TCRdb re-hosts the immuneACCESS table, in-frame sequences only. Its copies lack some clones; in the studies checked, an unresolved V gene accounts for under half of them, and the cause for the rest is not known. That table furnishes V, J and clone size, whereas the DNA furnished D and trimming. The sample includes approximately 350,000 clones, with roughly nine tenths observed a single time. Of the sample, 2.5% to 3% falls within the top ten clones.

The data are from a study of blood T cell repertoires in COVID-19 (dated by TCRdb to the early 2020s). In the study overall: Samples covering the acute and convalescent phases of COVID-19 were provided by collaborators in the United States, Italy and Spain. The material from the prospective study consisted of cDNA or gDNA derived from T cells, B-cell-depleted T cells, or PBMCs. Subjects who had been exposed to COVID-19, were actively infected with it, or had recovered from it provided the deeply sampled blood TCRbeta repertoires that made up the dataset. The repertoires were released in a freely available public database intended as a resource for research on the immune response to SARS-CoV-2. The samples were drawn from the first 160 participants of the ongoing ImmuneRACE study and from 950 to 1,500 subjects provided by 6 global collaborators. Nearly every sample came with metadata listing a de-identified subject ID, COVID-19 status, age in years and sex. Where available, HLA class I and class II types were obtained from metadata supplied by the sample provider rather than from assay-based typing.

Paper-wide results and their limitations: The amount of clinical and demographic metadata varied by source and participant and was provided uncurated.

CDR1 and CDR2 are read off the germline V gene (reference sequence) as SEHNR and FQNEAQ. From the cysteine through the phenylalanine, the CDR3 covers 14 amino acids. CDR3 DNA is the only sequence kept; it has 42 bases, read in frame from the first base. V ends up 5 bases short and J 5 bases short, with an unmatched junction base count of 4. This chain joins TRBV7-9 to TRBJ1-4; 8 bases in the middle match TRBD1. This receptor was identified in a woman in her thirties who had recovered from COVID-19. The sequenced material came from PBMCs or T cells enriched from blood (not recorded which). The CDR3 corresponds to CASSADRANEKLFF. The DNA is as follows: TGTGCCAGCAGCGCGGACAGGGCGAATGAAAAACTGTTTTTT.